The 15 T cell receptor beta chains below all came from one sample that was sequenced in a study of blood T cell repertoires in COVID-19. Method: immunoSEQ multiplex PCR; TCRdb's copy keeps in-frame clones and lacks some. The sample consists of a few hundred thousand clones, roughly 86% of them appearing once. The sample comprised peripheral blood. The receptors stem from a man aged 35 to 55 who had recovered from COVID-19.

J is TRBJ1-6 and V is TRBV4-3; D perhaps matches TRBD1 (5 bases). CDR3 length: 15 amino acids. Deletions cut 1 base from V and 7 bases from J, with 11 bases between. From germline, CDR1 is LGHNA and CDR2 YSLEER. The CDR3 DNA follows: TGCGCCAGCAGCCAAGTTGGACATTCCAATTCACCCCTCCACTTT. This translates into CASSQVGHSNSPLHF.

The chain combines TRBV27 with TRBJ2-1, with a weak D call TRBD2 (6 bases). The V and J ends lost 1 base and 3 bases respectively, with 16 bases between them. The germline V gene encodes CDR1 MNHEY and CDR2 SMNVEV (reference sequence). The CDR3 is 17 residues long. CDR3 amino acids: CASSLYPKTRGYNEQFF. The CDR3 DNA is TGTGCCAGCAGTTTATATCCTAAGACTAGGGGCTACAATGAGCAGTTCTTC.

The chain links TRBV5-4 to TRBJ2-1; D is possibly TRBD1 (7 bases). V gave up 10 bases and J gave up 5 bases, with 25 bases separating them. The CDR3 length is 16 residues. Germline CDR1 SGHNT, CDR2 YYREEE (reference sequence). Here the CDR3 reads CAGTGAGTPRDNEQFF. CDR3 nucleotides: TGTGCCGGAACAGGGGCTGGGACTCCTCGAGACAATGAGCAGTTCTTC.

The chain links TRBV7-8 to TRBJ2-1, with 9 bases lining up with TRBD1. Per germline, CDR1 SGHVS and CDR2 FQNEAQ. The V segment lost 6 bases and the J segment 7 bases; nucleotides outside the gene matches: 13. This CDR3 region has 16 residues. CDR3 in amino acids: CASSPIMGQGTNEQFF. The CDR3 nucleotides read TGTGCCAGCAGTCCCATCATGGGACAGGGAACGAATGAGCAGTTCTTC.

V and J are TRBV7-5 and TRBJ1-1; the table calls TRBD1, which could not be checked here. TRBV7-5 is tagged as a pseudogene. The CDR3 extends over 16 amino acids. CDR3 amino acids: CARSFRPTGQNTEAFF. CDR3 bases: TGTGCCAGAAGCTTCCGACCAACGGGACAGAACACTGAAGCTTTCTTT.

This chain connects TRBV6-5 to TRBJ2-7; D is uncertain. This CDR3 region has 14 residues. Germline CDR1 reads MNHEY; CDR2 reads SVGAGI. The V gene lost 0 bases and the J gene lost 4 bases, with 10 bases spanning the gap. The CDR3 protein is CASSYSPMEYEQYF. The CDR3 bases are TGTGCCAGCAGTTACTCACCCATGGAGTACGAGCAGTACTTC.

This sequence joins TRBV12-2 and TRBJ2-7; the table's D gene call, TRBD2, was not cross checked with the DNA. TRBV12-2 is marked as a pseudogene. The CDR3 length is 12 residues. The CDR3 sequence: CEHGGGAYEQYF. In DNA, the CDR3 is TGTGAGCACGGCGGGGGGGCCTACGAGCAGTACTTC.

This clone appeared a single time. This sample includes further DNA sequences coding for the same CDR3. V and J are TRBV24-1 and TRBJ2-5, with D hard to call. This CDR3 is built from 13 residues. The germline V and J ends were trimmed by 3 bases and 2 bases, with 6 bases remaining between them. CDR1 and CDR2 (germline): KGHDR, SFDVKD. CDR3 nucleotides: TGTGCCACCAGTGATACGGGTCAAGAGACCCAGTACTTC. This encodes CATSDTGQETQYF.

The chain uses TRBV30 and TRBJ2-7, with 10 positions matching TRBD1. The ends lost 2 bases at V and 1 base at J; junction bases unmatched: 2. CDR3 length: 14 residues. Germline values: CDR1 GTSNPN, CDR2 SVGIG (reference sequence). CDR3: CAWSWTGGSYEQYF. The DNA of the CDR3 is TGTGCCTGGAGTTGGACAGGGGGTTCCTACGAGCAGTACTTC.

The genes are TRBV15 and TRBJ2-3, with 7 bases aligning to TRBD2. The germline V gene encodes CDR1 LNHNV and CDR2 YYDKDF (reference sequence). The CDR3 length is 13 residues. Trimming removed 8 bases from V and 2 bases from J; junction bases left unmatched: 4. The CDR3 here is CATWEGLTDTQYF. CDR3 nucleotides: TGTGCCACCTGGGAGGGACTCACAGATACGCAGTATTTT.

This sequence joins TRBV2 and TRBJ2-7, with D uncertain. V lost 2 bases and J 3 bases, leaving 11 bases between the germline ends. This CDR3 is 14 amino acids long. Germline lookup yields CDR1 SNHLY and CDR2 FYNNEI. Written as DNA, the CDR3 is TGTGCCAGCAGTGAAACGTACGGGTTCTACGAGCAGTACTTC. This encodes CASSETYGFYEQYF.

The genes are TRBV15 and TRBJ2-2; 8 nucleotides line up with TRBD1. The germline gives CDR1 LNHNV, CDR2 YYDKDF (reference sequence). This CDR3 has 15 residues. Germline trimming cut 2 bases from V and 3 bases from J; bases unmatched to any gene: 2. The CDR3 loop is CATSRQGAYTGELFF. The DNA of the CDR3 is TGTGCCACCAGCAGACAGGGGGCCTACACCGGGGAGCTGTTTTTT.

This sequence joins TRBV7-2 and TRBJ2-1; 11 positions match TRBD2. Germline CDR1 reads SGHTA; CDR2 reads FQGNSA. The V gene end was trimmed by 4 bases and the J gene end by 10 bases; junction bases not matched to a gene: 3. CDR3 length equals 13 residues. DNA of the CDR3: TGTGCCAGCAGCTGGCGGACTAGCGGGGAGCAGTTCTTC. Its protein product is CASSWRTSGEQFF.

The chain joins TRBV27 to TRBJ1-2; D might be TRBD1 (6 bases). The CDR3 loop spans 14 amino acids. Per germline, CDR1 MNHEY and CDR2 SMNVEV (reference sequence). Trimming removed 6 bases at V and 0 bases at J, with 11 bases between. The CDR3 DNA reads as TGTGCCAGCAGCCGAGGGACATCTAACTATGGCTACACCTTC. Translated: CASSRGTSNYGYTF.

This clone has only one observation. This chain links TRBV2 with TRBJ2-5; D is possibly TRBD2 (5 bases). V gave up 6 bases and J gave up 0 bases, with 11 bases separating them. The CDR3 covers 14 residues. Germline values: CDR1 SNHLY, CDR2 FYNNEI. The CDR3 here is CASRDSTYQETQYF. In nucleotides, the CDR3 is TGTGCCAGCAGGGACTCCACGTACCAAGAGACCCAGTACTTC.